The 12 T cell receptor beta chains presented below share a single source sample, sequenced in a study of T-cell reconstitution after alpha-beta-depleted transplantation in children. Unique molecular identifiers tagged the TCRbeta library. In TCRdb, the PCR reads were re-called with MiXCR into one record per CDR3 protein. The sample lists approximately 170,000 distinct CDR3 sequences; 11% were seen once. Sequenced here: PBMCs, sampled before TCRalphabeta/CD19-depleted stem cell transplant. Source of these receptors: a boy aged 2 to 9 with acute myeloid leukemia, due to receive a stem cell transplant.

Concerning this clonotype itself: This sequence may be a read error, since a much larger clone differs from it by one base. The rearrangement joins TRBV28 to TRBJ1-6; D is uncertain. The CDR3 loop spans 16 amino acids. The V gene's germline CDR1 is MDHEN and CDR2 SYDVKM. The CDR3 nucleotides are TGTCCCAGCAGCCTACCGACGGCTTACTATAATTCACCCCTCCACTTT. Its translation: CPSSLPTAYYNSPLHF.

This chain links TRBV1 with TRBJ2-2; TRBD2 is taken as the D call from the table, unchecked against the DNA. TRBV1 is annotated as a pseudogene. This CDR3 has 14 residues. This chain's CDR3 is CTSRVSTALGELFF. The CDR3 nucleotides are TGCACCAGCAGAGTTTCAACAGCCCTCGGGGAGCTGTTTTTT.

There are many counts of this clonotype. V gene TRBV5-1 combines with J gene TRBJ1-1, with a possible D match to TRBD1 (6 bases). Per germline, CDR1 SGHRS and CDR2 YFSETQ. The CDR3 is 15 amino acids. The V gene lost 4 bases and the J gene lost 3 bases, with 16 bases spanning the gap. CDR3 DNA sequence: TGCGCCAGCAGCCCCCGAGCAGGGGAGGACACTGAAGCTTTCTTT. As protein: CASSPRAGEDTEAFF.

This clonotype was seen at least ten times. CDR3 in DNA: TGCGCCAGCAGCCTTCCCGGATCCGCGGGAGGGGGGGCCAAAAACATTCAGTACTTC. This gives the protein CASSLPGSAGGGAKNIQYF. The J gene is TRBJ2-4, the V gene TRBV4-1; TRBD2 agrees at 9 bases. V was pared by 4 bases and J by 1 base, with 14 bases of the junction left unmatched. Germline-derived CDR1 and CDR2 are MGHRA and YSYEKL. This CDR3 has 19 residues.

This clonotype was found many times. J is TRBJ2-7 and V is TRBV5-1; tentative D call: TRBD1 (6 bases). The CDR3 covers 13 residues. Germline V gene lookup returns CDR1 SGHRS and CDR2 YFSETQ. The V gene lost 4 bases and the J gene lost 5 bases, with 13 bases spanning the gap. DNA of the CDR3: TGCGCCAGCAGCCCCGGGTCAGGGGACGAGCAGTACGTC. Protein product: CASSPGSGDEQYV.

This clonotype occurred many times. This chain uses TRBV20-1 with TRBJ2-4, with 9 bases fitting TRBD1. Germline V gene data show CDR1 as DFQATT and CDR2 as SNEGSKA (reference sequence). The trim removed 6 bases at V and 5 bases at J, leaving 14 bases unmatched. The CDR3 spans 16 residues. CDR3 sequence (DNA): TGCAGTGCAAGCTCCGGGACAGGGCGGAGGGAAAACATTCAGTACTTC. Its translation: CSASSGTGRRENIQYF.

This clonotype was recorded many times. This sequence joins TRBV4-1 and TRBJ2-1, with D tentatively TRBD2 (6 bases). Trimming left V 3 bases short and J 9 bases short, with 12 bases between. Looked up from germline, CDR1 is MGHRA and CDR2 is YSYEKL. This CDR3 contains 13 residues. The CDR3 region is CASSQGGLREQFF. The CDR3 DNA is TGCGCCAGCAGCCAGGGGGGACTTCGTGAGCAGTTCTTC.

This clonotype was found many times. The chain couples TRBV7-8 to TRBJ1-6; D is possibly TRBD1 (5 bases). Trimming stripped 5 bases from V and 6 bases from J, with 14 bases between. The CDR3 loop spans 15 amino acids. Germline loops: CDR1 SGHVS, CDR2 FQNEAQ. CDR3 coding DNA: TGTGCCAGCAGCCGCGTCGGGACGGCTAATTCACCCCTCCACTTT. Amino acids: CASSRVGTANSPLHF. Supplemented by reference TRBV7-8 and TRBJ1-6, the full variable domain reads GAGVSQSPRYKVAKRGQDVALRCDPISGHVSLFWYQQALGQGPEFLTYFQNEAQLDKSGLPSDRFFAERPEGSVSTLKIQRTQQEDSAVYLCASSRVGTANSPLHFGNGTRLTVT.

Many counts were recorded for this clonotype. The gene calls are TRBV5-1 and TRBJ2-7, with D hard to call. This CDR3 contains 16 residues. CDR1 is SGHRS and CDR2 is YFSETQ in the germline V gene. Trimming took off 1 base at V and 9 bases at J, with 23 bases between the two ends. CDR3 DNA: TGCGCCAGCAGCTTGTTTTGGCCGTTTCATATAGTTCGGCAGTACGTC. Its translation is CASSLFWPFHIVRQYV.

This clonotype was counted many times. The chain carries TRBV18 and TRBJ2-5; D not resolved. Deletions cut 0 bases from V and 5 bases from J, with 10 bases between. Germline V gives CDR1 KGHSH, CDR2 LQKENI. This CDR3 has 14 residues. The CDR3 loop is CASSPPVALETQYF. CDR3 in DNA: TGTGCCAGCTCACCACCGGTGGCATTGGAGACCCAGTACTTC.

This clonotype was seen ten or more times. The chain has TRBV7-8 and TRBJ2-7; D remains ambiguous. V was trimmed by 1 base and J by 0 bases, leaving 7 bases between them. The CDR3 runs to 14 residues. Germline V gives CDR1 SGHVS, CDR2 FQNEAQ. The CDR3: CASSLEGSSYEQYV. In nucleotides, the CDR3 is TGTGCCAGCAGCTTAGAAGGCAGCTCCTACGAGCAGTACGTC.

The V gene is TRBV6-2 or TRBV6-3, the J gene TRBJ2-7; a weak D match, TRBD1 (5 bases). This CDR3 has 16 residues. Deletions cut 0 bases from V and 0 bases from J, with 12 bases between. Germline V CDR1 and CDR2: MNHEY, SVGEGT. CDR3 DNA sequence: TGTGCCAGCAGTTACTCCTCGACAGAGTTCTCCTACGAGCAGTACGTC. Residues: CASSYSSTEFSYEQYV.